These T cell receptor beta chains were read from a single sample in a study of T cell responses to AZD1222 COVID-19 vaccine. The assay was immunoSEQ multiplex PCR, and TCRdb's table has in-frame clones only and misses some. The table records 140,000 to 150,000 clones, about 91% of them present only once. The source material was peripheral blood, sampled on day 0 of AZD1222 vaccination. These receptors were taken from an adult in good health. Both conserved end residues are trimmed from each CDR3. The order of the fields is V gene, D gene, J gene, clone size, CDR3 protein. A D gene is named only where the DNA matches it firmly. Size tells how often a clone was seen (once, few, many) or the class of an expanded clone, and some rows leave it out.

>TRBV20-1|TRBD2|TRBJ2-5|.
SAGTRGTQY
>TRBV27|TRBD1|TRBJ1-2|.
ASTSLGQGANGYT
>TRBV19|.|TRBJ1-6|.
ASMRQGGGGDSPLH
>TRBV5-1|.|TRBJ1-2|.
ASSSRAQGRGNYGYT
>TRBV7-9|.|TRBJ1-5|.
ASSLGTNQPQH
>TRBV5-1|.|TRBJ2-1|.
ASSRRDNNEQF
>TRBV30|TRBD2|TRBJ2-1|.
AWSRTSGSRNEQF
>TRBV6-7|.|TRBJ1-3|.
ASKTTFRGAGNTIY
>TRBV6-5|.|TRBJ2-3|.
ASILTASTDTQY
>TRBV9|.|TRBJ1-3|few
ASSVAGAFGNTIY
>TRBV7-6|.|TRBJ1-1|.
ASSLVRSPDTEAF
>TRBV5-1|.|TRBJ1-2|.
ASSLDGSRGYT
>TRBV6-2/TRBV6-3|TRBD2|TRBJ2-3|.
ASSRASGRTDTQY
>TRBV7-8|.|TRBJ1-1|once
ASSLVWGNRLNTEAF
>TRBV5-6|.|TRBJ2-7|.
ASSLEAGTGQY
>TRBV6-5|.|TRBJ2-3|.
ASSYSSGVGQY
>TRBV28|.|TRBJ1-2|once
ASSLSGGAGDYGYT
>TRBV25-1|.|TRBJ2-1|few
ASSTQGIVRF
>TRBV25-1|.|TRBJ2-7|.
ASRPGRTHEQY
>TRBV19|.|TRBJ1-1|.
ASSSLPRAPGEAF
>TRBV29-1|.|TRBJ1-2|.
SVEDSKGRAYGYT
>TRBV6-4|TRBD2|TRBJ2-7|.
ASHRWSGNGYEQY
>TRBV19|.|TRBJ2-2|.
ATWGRGGELF